These T cell receptor beta chains were read from a single sample in a study of blood T cells in healthy people across ages. TCRdb re-derived calls from the 5' RACE reads in MiXCR, one entry per CDR3 protein. This table has some 1.7 million distinct CDR3 sequences, roughly 28% appearing once. Sequencing input: blood. Receptors originate from a woman under 40 in good health. Each CDR3 is given without its conserved first and last residue. A D gene is named only where the DNA matches it firmly.

TRBD2	TRBV2	13	TRBJ2-3	ASSEERASGDTQY
TRBD2	TRBV6-5	11	TRBJ2-3	ASSDTTGGTQY
TRBD1	TRBV11-2	12	TRBJ2-1	TSSHRGQGNEQF
TRBD1	TRBV10-3	14	TRBJ1-2	ATSDRGTGGNYGYT
.	TRBV12-3/TRBV12-4	16	TRBJ2-6	ASSIPPTRNSGANVLT
TRBD1	TRBV12-3/TRBV12-4	13	TRBJ2-1	ASRPDRATYNEQF
.	TRBV6-5	11	TRBJ2-7	ASCPGLPCEQY
TRBD2	TRBV6-5	15	TRBJ2-3	ASSSPRTSAHQDTQY
.	TRBV6-5	11	TRBJ1-2	AVGRGGAHGYT
.	TRBV6-1	14	TRBJ2-1	ASSEALARGYNEQF
.	TRBV11-2	15	TRBJ2-4	ASSSRRAGVAKNIQY
.	TRBV4-3	13	TRBJ2-1	ASSLLYSSYNEQF
TRBD1	TRBV4-1	11	TRBJ2-7	ASRGQGGWEQY
.	TRBV5-1	13	TRBJ2-1	ASSFRHPYRNEQF
TRBD2	TRBV20-1	10	TRBJ2-1	SGQRDYNEQF
TRBD2	TRBV25-1	14	TRBJ2-3	ASRRGLAGGRDTQY
.	TRBV7-9	14	TRBJ2-3	ASSARLGPDRDTQY
.	TRBV4-3	12	TRBJ2-1	ASIAGTCPNEQF
TRBD2	TRBV20-1	14	TRBJ2-1	SADGLAGGLSNEQF
.	TRBV10-2	12	TRBJ1-2	ASSEWQGKNGYT
.	TRBV12-3/TRBV12-4	12	TRBJ2-1	ASSPGTTINEQF
TRBD2	TRBV5-1	16	TRBJ2-3	ASSRFTGGPPSTDTQY
.	TRBV5-1	11	TRBJ1-2	ASSSSTVYGYI
.	TRBV24-1	12	TRBJ2-1	ATSDLGGNNEQF
.	TRBV11-2	11	TRBJ2-3	ASSLDRGGTQY
TRBD2	TRBV20-1	14	TRBJ2-5	SAPASSGRPREAQY
TRBD2	TRBV7-2	13	.	ASRLAGGSAYEQY
TRBD1	TRBV27	15	TRBJ2-1	ASSFQTGTGTNNEQF
.	TRBV28	11	TRBJ2-7	ASNSGNSYEQY
TRBD2	TRBV5-1	12	TRBJ2-1	ASGGSSGAIEQF
.	TRBV12-3/TRBV12-4	15	TRBJ2-1	ASSSRSGSGAYNEQF
.	TRBV12-3/TRBV12-4	11	TRBJ2-1	ASQIGTNNEQF
.	TRBV13	10	TRBJ2-3	ASSLEQDAQY
TRBD1	TRBV29-1	11	TRBJ2-2	SGTGANTGELF
TRBD1	TRBV7-2	15	TRBJ2-6	ASSWGQGAAGANVLT
TRBD2	TRBV20-1	17	TRBJ2-1	SARPRRGRSGRIANEQF